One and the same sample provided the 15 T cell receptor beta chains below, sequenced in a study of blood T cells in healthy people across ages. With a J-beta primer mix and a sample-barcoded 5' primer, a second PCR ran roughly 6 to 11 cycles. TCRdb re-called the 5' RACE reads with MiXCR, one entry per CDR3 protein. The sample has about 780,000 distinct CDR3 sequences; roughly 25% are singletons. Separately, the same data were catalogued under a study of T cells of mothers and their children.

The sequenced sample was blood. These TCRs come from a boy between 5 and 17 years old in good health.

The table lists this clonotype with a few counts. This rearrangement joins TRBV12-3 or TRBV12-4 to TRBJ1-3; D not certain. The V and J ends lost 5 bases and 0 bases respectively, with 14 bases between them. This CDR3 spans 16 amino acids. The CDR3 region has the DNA TGTGCCAGCAGTGAGGACGGAATCCTCTCTGGAAACACCATATATTTT. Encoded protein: CASSEDGILSGNTIYF.

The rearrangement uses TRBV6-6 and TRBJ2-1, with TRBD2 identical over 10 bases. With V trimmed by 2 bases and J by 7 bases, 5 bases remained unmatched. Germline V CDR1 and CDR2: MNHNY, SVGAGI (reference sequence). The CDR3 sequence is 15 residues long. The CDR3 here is CASSYGLAGENEQFF. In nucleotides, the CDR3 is TGTGCCAGCAGTTACGGGCTAGCGGGGGAAAATGAGCAGTTCTTC.

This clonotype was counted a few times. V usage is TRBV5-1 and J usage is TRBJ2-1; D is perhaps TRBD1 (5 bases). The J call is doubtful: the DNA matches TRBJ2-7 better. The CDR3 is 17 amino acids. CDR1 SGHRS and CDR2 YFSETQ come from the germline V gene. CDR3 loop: CASSLAPGGVAGHEQYF. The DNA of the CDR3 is TGCGCCAGCAGCTTGGCCCCGGGTGGGGTGGCAGGGCACGAGCAGTACTTC.

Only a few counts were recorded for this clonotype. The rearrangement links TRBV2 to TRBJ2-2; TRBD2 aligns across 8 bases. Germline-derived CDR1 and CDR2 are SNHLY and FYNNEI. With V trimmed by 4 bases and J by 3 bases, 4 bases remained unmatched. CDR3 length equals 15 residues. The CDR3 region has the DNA TGTGCCAGCAGTGTTAGAGCGGGGGACACCGGGGAGCTGTTTTTT. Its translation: CASSVRAGDTGELFF.

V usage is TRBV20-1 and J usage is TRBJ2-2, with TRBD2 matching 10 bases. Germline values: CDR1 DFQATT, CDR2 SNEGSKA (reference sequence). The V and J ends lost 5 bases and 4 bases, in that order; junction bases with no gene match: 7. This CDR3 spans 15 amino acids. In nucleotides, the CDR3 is TGCAGTGCTGGCCCTAGCGGGGGTGGCACCGGGGAGCTGTTTTTT. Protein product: CSAGPSGGGTGELFF.

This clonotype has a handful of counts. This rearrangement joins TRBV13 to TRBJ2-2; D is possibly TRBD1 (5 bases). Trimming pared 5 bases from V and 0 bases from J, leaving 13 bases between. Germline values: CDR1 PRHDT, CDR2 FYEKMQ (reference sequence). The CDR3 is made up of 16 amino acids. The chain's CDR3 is CASSPRQSPNTGELFF. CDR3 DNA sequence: TGTGCCAGCAGCCCCCGACAGAGTCCGAACACCGGGGAGCTGTTTTTT.

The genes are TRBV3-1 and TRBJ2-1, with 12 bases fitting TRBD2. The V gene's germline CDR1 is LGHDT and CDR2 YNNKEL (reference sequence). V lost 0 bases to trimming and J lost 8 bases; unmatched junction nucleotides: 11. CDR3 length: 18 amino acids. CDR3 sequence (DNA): TGTGCCAGCAGCCAAGATGATCCGACTAGCGGGGGTTTTGATGAGCAGTTCTTC. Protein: CASSQDDPTSGGFDEQFF.

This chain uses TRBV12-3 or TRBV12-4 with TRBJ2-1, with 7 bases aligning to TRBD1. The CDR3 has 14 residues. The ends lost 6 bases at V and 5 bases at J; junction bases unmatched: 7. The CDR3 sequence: CASRGQVTDNEQFF. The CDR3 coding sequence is TGTGCCAGCAGAGGACAGGTCACGGACAATGAGCAGTTCTTC.

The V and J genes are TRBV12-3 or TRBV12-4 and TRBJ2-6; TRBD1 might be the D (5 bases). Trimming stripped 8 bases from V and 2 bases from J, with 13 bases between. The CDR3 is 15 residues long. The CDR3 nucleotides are TGTGCCAGCGCATCTCAGGGTACTGGGGCCAACGTCCTGACTTTC. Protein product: CASASQGTGANVLTF.

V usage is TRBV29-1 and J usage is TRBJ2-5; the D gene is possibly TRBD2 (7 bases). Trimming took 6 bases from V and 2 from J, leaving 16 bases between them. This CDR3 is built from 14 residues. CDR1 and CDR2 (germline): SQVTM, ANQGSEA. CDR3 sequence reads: CSVWGGARQETQYF. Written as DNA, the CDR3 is TGCAGCGTATGGGGGGGGGCCCGGCAAGAGACCCAGTACTTC.

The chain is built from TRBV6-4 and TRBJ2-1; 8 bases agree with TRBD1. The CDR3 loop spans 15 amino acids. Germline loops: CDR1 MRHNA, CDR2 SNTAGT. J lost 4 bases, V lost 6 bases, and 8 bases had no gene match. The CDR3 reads CASSPGGLAYNEQFF. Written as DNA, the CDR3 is TGTGCCAGCAGCCCAGGGGGCTTAGCGTACAATGAGCAGTTCTTC.

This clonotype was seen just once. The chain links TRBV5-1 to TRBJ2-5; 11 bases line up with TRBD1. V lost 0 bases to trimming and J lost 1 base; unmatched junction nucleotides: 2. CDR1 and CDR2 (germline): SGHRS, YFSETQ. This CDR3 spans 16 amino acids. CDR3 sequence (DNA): TGCGCCAGCAGCTTGGGGGACAGGGGGGCCCAAGAGACCCAGTACTTC. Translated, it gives CASSLGDRGAQETQYF.

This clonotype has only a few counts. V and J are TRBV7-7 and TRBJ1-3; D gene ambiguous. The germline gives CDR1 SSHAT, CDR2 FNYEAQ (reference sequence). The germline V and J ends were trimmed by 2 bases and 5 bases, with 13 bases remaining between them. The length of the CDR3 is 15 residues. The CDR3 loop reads CASSLRARSRNTIYF. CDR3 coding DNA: TGTGCCAGCAGCTTAAGAGCCCGTTCAAGAAACACCATATATTTT.

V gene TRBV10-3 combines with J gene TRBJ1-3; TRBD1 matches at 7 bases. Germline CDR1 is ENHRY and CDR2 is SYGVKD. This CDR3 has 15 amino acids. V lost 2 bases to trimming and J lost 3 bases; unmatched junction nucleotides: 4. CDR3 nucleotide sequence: TGTGCCATCAGTGAGATGACAGGGAATGGAAACACCATATATTTT. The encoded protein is CAISEMTGNGNTIYF.

CDR3 sequence (DNA): TGTGCCAGCAGTTACTCAACGGGGGGGGCCGATGGGGCCAACGTCCTGACTTTC. Translation: CASSYSTGGADGANVLTF. The rearrangement uses TRBV6-5 and TRBJ2-6; 8 nucleotides match TRBD2. From germline, CDR1 is MNHEY and CDR2 SVGAGI. CDR3 length equals 18 residues. With V trimmed by 0 bases and J by 3 bases, 7 bases remained unmatched.